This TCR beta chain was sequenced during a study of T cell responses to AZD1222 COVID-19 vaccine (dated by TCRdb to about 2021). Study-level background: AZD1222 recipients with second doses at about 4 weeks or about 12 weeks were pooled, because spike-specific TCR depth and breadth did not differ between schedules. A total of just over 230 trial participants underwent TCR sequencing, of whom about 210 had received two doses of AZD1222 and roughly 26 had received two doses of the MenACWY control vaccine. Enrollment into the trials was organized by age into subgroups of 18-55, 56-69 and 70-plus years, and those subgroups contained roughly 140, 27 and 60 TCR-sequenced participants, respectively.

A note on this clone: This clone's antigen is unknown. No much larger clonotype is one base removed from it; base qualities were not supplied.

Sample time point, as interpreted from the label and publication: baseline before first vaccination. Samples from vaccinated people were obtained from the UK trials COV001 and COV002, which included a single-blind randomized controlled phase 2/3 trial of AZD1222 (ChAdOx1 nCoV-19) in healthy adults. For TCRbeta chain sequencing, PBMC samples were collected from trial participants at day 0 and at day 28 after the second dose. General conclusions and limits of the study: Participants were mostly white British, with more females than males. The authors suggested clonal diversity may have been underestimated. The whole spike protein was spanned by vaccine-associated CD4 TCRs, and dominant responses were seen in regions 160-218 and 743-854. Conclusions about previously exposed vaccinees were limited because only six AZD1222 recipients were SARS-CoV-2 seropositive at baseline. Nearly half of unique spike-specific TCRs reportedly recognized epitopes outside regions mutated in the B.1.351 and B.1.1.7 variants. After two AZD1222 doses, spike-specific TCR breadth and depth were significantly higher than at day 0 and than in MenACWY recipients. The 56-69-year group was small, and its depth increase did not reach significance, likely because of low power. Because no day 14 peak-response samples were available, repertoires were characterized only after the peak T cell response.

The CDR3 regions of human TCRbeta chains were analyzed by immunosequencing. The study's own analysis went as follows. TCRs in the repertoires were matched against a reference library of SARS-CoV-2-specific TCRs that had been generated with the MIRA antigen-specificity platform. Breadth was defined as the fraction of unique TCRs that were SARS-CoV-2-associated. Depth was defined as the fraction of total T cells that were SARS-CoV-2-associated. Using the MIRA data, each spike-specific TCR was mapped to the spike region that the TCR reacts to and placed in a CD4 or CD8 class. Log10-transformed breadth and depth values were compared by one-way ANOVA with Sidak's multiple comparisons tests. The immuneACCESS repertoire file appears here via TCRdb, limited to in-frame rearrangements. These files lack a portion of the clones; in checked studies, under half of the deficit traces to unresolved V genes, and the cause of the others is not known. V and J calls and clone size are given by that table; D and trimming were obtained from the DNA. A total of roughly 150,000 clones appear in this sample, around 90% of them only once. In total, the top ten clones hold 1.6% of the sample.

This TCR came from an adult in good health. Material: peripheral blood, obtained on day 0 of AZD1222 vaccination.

CDR3 loop: CASVTGTRPYEQYF. The nucleotide sequence is given as TGTGCCAGTGTGACCGGGACTCGTCCCTACGAGCAGTACTTC. Recombination connected TRBV18 to TRBJ2-7; TRBD2 is a weak D gene call, 6 bases matching. CDR1 and CDR2 are read off the germline V gene as KGHSH and LQKENI. The CDR3, cysteine through phenylalanine, is 14 amino acids long. The kept DNA is CDR3 alone, 42 bases in frame from the first base. At the junction V is shortened by 9 bases and J by 2 bases, with 17 bases in between.